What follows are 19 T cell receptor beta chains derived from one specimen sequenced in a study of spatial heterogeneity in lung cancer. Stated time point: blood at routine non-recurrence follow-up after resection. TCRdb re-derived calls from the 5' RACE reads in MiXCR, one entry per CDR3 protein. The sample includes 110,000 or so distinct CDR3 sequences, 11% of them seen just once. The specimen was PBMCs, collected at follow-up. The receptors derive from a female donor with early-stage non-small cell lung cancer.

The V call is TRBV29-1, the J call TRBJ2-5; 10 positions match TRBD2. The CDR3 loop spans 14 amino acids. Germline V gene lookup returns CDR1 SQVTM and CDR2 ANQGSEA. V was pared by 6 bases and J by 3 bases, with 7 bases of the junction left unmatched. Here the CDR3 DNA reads TGCAGCGTCACCGGGACTAGCGTTAAAGAGACCCAGTACTTC. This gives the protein CSVTGTSVKETQYF. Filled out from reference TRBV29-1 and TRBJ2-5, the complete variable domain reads SAVISQKPSRDICQRGTSLTIQCQVDSQVTMMFWYRQQPGQSLTLIATANQGSEATYESGFVIDKFPISRPNLTFSTLTVSNMSPEDSSIYLCSVTGTSVKETQYFGPGTRLLVL.

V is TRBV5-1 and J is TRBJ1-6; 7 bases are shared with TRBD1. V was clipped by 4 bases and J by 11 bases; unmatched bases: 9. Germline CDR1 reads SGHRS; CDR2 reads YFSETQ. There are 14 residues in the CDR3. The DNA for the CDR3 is TGCGCCAGCAGCCCCGACAGGGAGCATGCACCCCTCCACTTT. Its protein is CASSPDREHAPLHF.

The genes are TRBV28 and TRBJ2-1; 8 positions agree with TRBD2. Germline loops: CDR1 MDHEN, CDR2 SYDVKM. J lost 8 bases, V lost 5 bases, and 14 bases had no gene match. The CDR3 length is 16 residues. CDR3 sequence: CASSPPGSGIMHEQFF. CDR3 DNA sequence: TGTGCCAGCAGTCCCCCAGGTAGCGGGATCATGCATGAGCAGTTCTTC.

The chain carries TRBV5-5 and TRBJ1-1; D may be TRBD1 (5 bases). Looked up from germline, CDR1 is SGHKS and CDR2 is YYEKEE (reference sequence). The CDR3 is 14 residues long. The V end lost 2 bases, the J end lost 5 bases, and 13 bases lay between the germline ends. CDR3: CASSFPGRRTEAFF. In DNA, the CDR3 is TGTGCCAGCAGCTTTCCGGGGCGTCGGACTGAAGCTTTCTTT.

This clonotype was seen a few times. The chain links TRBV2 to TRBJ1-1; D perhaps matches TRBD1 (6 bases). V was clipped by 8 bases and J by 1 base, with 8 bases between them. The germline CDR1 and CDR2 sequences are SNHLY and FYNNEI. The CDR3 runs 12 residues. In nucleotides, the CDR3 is TGTGCCAGCGGACAGCGGAACACTGAAGCTTTCTTT. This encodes CASGQRNTEAFF.

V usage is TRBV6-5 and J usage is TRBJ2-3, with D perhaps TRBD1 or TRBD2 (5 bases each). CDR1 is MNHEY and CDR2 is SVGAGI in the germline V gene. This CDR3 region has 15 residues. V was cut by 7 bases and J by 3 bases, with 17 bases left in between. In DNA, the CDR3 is TGTGCCAGCACCGTTGGAGTTGGGGGAACAGATACGCAGTATTTT. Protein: CASTVGVGGTDTQYF.

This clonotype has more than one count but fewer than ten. CDR3 coding DNA: TGTGCCAGCAGCACCGTACAGGGGGCTGATGGCTACACCTTC. It translates to CASSTVQGADGYTF. The chain employs TRBV5-4 and TRBJ1-2, with TRBD1 matching over 9 bases. CDR3 size: 14 residues. Germline V CDR1 and CDR2: SGHNT, YYREEE (reference sequence). The ends lost 4 bases at V and 6 bases at J; junction bases unmatched: 7.

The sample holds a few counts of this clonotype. The CDR3: CASSLGGFADTQYF. DNA of the CDR3: TGTGCCAGCAGTTTGGGTGGGTTCGCAGATACGCAGTATTTT. This chain uses TRBV12-3 or TRBV12-4 with TRBJ2-3; unclear D gene. CDR3 length equals 14 residues. V was shortened by 3 bases and J by 4 bases, with 11 bases between the two germline ends.

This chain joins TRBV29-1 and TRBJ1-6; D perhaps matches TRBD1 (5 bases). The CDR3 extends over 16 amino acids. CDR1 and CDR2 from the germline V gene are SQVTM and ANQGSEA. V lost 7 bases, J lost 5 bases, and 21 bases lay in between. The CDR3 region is CSGKVQAGFDNSPLHF. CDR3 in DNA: TGCAGCGGCAAAGTACAGGCGGGCTTTGATAATTCACCCCTCCACTTT.

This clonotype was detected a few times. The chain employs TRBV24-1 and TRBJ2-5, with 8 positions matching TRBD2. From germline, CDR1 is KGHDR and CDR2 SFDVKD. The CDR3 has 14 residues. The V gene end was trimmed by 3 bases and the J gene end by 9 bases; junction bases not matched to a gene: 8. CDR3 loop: CATSDPSGPHAQYF. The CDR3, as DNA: TGTGCCACCAGTGATCCTAGCGGGCCCCACGCCCAGTACTTC.

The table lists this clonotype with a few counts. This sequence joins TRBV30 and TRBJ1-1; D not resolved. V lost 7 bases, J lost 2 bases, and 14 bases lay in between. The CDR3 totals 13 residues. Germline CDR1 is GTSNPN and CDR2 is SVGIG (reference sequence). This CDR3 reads CAFNNGVNTEAFF. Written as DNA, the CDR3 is TGTGCCTTTAATAACGGGGTTAACACTGAAGCTTTCTTT.

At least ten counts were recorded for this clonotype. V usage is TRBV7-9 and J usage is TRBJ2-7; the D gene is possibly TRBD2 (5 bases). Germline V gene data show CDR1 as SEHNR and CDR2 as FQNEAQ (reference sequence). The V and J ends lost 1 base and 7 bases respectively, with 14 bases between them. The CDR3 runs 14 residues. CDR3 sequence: CASSLGSASREQYV. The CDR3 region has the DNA TGTGCCAGCAGCTTAGGTAGCGCATCCCGGGAGCAGTACGTC.

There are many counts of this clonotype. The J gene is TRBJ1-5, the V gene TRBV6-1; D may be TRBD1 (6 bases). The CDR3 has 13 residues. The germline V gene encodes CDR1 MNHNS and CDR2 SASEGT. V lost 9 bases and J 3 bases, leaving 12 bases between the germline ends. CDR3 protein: CASSTGLNQPQHF. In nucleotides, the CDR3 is TGTGCCAGTAGCACAGGGCTCAATCAGCCCCAGCATTTT.

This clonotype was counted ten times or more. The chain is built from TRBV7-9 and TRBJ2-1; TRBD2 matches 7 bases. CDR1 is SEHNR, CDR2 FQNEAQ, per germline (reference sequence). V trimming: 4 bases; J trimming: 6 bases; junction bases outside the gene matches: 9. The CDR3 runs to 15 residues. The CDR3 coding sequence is TGTGCCAGCAGCTCGCGGGAGAGGGTCCCCAATGAGCAGTTCTTC. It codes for CASSSRERVPNEQFF.

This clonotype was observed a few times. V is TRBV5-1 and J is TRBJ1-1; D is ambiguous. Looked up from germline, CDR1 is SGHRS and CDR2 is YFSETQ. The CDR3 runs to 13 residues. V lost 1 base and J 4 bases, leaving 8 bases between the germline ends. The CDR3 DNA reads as TGCGCCAGCAGCTTGAATAAGGCCACTGAAGCTTTCTTT. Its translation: CASSLNKATEAFF. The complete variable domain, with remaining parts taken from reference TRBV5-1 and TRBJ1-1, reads KAGVTQTPRYLIKTRGQQVTLSCSPISGHRSVSWYQQTPGQGLQFLFEYFSETQRNKGNFPGRFSGRQFSNSRSEMNVSTLELGDSALYLCASSLNKATEAFFGQGTRLTVV.

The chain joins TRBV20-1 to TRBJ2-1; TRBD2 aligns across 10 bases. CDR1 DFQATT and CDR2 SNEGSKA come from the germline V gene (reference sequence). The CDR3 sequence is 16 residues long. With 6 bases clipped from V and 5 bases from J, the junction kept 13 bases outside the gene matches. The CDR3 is CSAHRPGTSADNEQFF. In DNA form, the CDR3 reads TGCAGTGCCCACAGGCCTGGGACTAGCGCCGACAATGAGCAGTTCTTC.

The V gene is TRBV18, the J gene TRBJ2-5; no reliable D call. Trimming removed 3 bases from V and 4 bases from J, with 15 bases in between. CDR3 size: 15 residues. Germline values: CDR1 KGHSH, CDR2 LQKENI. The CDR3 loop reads CASSPSRSPRETQYF. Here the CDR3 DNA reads TGTGCCAGCTCACCCTCTAGGTCCCCCCGAGAGACCCAGTACTTC.

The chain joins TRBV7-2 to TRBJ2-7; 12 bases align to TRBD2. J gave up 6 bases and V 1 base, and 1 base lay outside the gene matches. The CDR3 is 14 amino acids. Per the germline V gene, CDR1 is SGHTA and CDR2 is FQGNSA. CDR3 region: CASSLGLAGVEQYF. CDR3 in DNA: TGTGCCAGCAGCTTAGGACTAGCGGGAGTCGAGCAGTACTTC.

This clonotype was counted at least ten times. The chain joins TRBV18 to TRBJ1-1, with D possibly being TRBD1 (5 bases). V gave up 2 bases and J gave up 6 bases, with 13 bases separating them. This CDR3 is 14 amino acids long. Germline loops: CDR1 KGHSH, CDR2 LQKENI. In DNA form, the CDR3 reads TGTGCCAGCTCACCAGGTCAGGGTCGAGCTGAAGCTTTCTTT. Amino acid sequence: CASSPGQGRAEAFF. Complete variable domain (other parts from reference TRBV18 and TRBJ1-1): NAGVMQNPRHLVRRRGQEARLRCSPMKGHSHVYWYRQLPEEGLKFMVYLQKENIIDESGMPKERFSAEFPKEGPSILRIQQVVRGDSAAYFCASSPGQGRAEAFFGQGTRLTVV.